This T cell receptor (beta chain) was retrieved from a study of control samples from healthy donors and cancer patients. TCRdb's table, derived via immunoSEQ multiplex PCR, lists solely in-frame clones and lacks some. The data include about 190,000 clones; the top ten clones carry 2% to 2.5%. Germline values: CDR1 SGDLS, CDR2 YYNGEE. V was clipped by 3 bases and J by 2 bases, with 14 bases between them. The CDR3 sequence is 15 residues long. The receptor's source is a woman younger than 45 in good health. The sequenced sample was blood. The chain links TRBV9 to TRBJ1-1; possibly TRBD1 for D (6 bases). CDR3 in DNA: TGTGCCAGCAGCGCCTTACAGGGAATCAACACTGAAGCTTTCTTT. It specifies CASSALQGINTEAFF.